These 21 T cell receptor beta chains share one sample of origin, sequenced in a study of shared clonotypes between healthy human individuals. Clones were sequenced by immunoSEQ multiplex PCR, and TCRdb holds only the in-frame ones, with some missing. The sample comprises roughly 2.1 million clones, about 92% of which are singletons, and around 1.7% rests with the top ten. Terminally differentiated effector memory CD45RA+ cells were excluded by CCR7 positive selection of CD45RO-negative cells. Specimen: naive CD8+ T cells from PBMCs. All receptors derive from a man aged 18 to 30 in good health. Some clones in this sample may be carry-over from other donors' samples.

The V call is TRBV4-3, the J call TRBJ1-2; a weak D match, TRBD1 (5 bases). The V end lost 1 base, the J end lost 3 bases, and 9 bases lay between the germline ends. The germline V gene has CDR1 LGHNA and CDR2 YSLEER. The CDR3 totals 14 residues. The CDR3 DNA is TGCGCCAGCAGCCAAGGGGAAGGGGACTATGGCTACACCTTC. Residues: CASSQGEGDYGYTF.

This chain links TRBV7-3 with TRBJ2-7; 10 bases map to TRBD1. Losses at the gene ends were 5 bases for V and 1 base for J; bases not matched to a gene: 11. The germline V gene encodes CDR1 SGHTA and CDR2 FQGTGA. This CDR3 contains 17 residues. The CDR3 nucleotides read TGTGCCAGCAGCGACTTTACCCGGGACAGGGGATCCTACGAGCAGTACTTC. It is translated as CASSDFTRDRGSYEQYF.

This chain links TRBV2 with TRBJ1-5; maybe TRBD1 (6 bases). CDR1 and CDR2 from the germline V gene are SNHLY and FYNNEI. The CDR3 totals 15 residues. V lost 6 bases and J 4 bases, leaving 16 bases between the germline ends. The CDR3 nucleotides are TGTGCCAGCAGCGCCCACAGGGTAGGGAATCAGCCCCAGCATTTT. Encoded protein: CASSAHRVGNQPQHF.

V and J are TRBV28 and TRBJ1-2, with D perhaps matching TRBD1 (5 bases). The CDR3 sequence is 15 residues long. Trimming stripped 2 bases from V and 4 bases from J, with 14 bases between. Germline-derived CDR1 and CDR2 are MDHEN and SYDVKM. The CDR3, as DNA: TGTGCCAGCAGTTTAACGTCCCAGGGATTCTATGGCTACACCTTC. Its protein is CASSLTSQGFYGYTF.

The chain joins TRBV28 to TRBJ1-1, with TRBD1 identical over 7 bases. The CDR3 consists of 15 residues. Germline trimming cut 1 base from V and 8 bases from J; bases unmatched to any gene: 10. CDR1 MDHEN and CDR2 SYDVKM come from the germline V gene. CDR3 sequence (DNA): TGTGCCAGCAGTTTATCCCAGGGGGTGCCAACGGAAGCTTTCTTT. This gives the protein CASSLSQGVPTEAFF.

The chain joins TRBV7-2 to TRBJ2-1; the D gene is possibly TRBD2 (6 bases). Germline assignment: CDR1 SGHTA and CDR2 FQGNSA. V gave up 1 base and J gave up 0 bases, with 10 bases separating them. The CDR3 is 16 residues long. For the CDR3, the DNA is TGTGCCAGCAGCTTAGTGAGCGGGCGCTCCTACAATGAGCAGTTCTTC. Encoded protein: CASSLVSGRSYNEQFF.

This CDR3 reads CASSLGEGTTEAFF. CDR3 DNA sequence: TGTGCCAGCAGCTTAGGGGAGGGCACCACTGAAGCTTTCTTT. The gene calls are TRBV7-6 and TRBJ1-1; D call uncertain. V lost 1 base and J lost 4, with 10 bases in between. This CDR3 is 14 amino acids long. Looked up from germline, CDR1 is SGHVS and CDR2 is FNYEAQ.

The chain has TRBV27 and TRBJ2-7, with D possibly being TRBD1 or TRBD2 (5 bases each). V lost 3 bases, J lost 2 bases, and 11 bases lay in between. The CDR3 totals 14 residues. Germline V gives CDR1 MNHEY, CDR2 SMNVEV (reference sequence). The CDR3 nucleotides read TGTGCCAGCAGTTTCCGGGACGGGACCTACGAGCAGTACTTC. This codes for CASSFRDGTYEQYF.

This chain uses TRBV5-1 with TRBJ2-1; TRBD2 matches at 10 bases. This CDR3 has 17 residues. Germline-derived CDR1 and CDR2 are SGHRS and YFSETQ. With 3 bases clipped from V and 0 bases from J, the junction kept 6 bases outside the gene matches. CDR3 region: CASSSHSGRSSYNEQFF. The DNA for the CDR3 is TGCGCCAGCAGCTCACATAGCGGGAGGAGCTCCTACAATGAGCAGTTCTTC. Together with reference TRBV5-1 and TRBJ2-1, the CDR3 gives the full variable domain: KAGVTQTPRYLIKTRGQQVTLSCSPISGHRSVSWYQQTPGQGLQFLFEYFSETQRNKGNFPGRFSGRQFSNSRSEMNVSTLELGDSALYLCASSSHSGRSSYNEQFFGPGTRLTVL.

This clone was seen more than once but under ten times. J is TRBJ2-7 and V is TRBV6-1; 9 bases align to TRBD1. V lost 4 bases and J lost 0; bases outside the gene matches: 4. The germline gives CDR1 MNHNS, CDR2 SASEGT. The CDR3 has 15 residues. This chain's CDR3 is CASSVGTGSSYEQYF. As DNA, the CDR3 is TGTGCCAGCAGTGTCGGGACAGGGAGCTCCTACGAGCAGTACTTC.

J is TRBJ2-7 and V is TRBV29-1; 10 positions match TRBD1. The CDR3 loop spans 16 amino acids. The germline V gene has CDR1 SQVTM and CDR2 ANQGSEA. The V and J ends lost 2 bases and 2 bases, in that order; junction bases with no gene match: 9. As DNA, the CDR3 is TGCAGCGTTGAACGGGTGACAGGGGGCCCTACCTACGAGCAGTACTTC. Translation: CSVERVTGGPTYEQYF.

The chain's CDR3 is CASSDIAGGQNEQFF. The CDR3 nucleotides are TGTGCCAGCAGCGATATAGCGGGAGGGCAGAATGAGCAGTTCTTC. The rearrangement links TRBV11-3 to TRBJ2-1, with 11 bases matching TRBD2. CDR1 is SGHNT and CDR2 is YENEEA in the germline V gene. The junction had 7 bases not matched to a gene; V was cut back by 5 bases and J by 7 bases. There are 15 residues in the CDR3.

The CDR3 here is CASSVGRGDSGNTIYF. The DNA for the CDR3 is TGTGCCAGCAGCGTAGGGAGAGGGGACTCTGGAAACACCATATATTTT. The rearrangement links TRBV9 to TRBJ1-3; D is perhaps TRBD1 (5 bases). The CDR3 is 16 residues long. Trimming took off 0 bases at V and 0 bases at J, with 10 bases between the two ends. Germline CDR1 SGDLS, CDR2 YYNGEE. Full variable domain (outside the CDR3, taken from reference TRBV9 and TRBJ1-3): DSGVTQTPKHLITATGQRVTLRCSPRSGDLSVYWYQQSLDQGLQFLIQYYNGEERAKGNILERFSAQQFPDLHSELNLSSLELGDSALYFCASSVGRGDSGNTIYFGEGSWLTVV.

This chain uses TRBV10-3 with TRBJ2-1, with 8 bases aligning to TRBD1. With V trimmed by 7 bases and J by 2 bases, 19 bases remained unmatched. The V gene's germline CDR1 is ENHRY and CDR2 SYGVKD. This CDR3 contains 19 residues. The CDR3 bases are TGTGCCATCAATAGGGTCCTGACAACGGGACAGGATCCCTACAATGAGCAGTTCTTC. Its protein is CAINRVLTTGQDPYNEQFF.

The CDR3, as DNA: TGTGCCAGCAGCTTAAGGAGGGAGAGAAGGGCCAATGAGCAGTTCTTC. Amino acid sequence: CASSLRRERRANEQFF. The J gene is TRBJ2-1, the V gene TRBV5-4; tentatively, D is TRBD2 (6 bases). Germline V gene lookup returns CDR1 SGHNT and CDR2 YYREEE (reference sequence). CDR3 length equals 16 residues. V shed 2 bases and J shed 6 bases, with 18 bases lying between them.

This chain uses TRBV10-3 with TRBJ2-4; D unresolved. CDR1 and CDR2 (germline): ENHRY, SYGVKD. The CDR3 runs to 13 residues. Deletions cut 3 bases from V and 6 bases from J, with 9 bases between. CDR3 bases: TGTGCCATCAGTGATTTAGAAACAAACATTCAGTACTTC. As protein: CAISDLETNIQYF.

This chain links TRBV5-6 with TRBJ2-7; 9 bases fit TRBD1. V was clipped by 7 bases and J by 3 bases; unmatched bases: 8. The CDR3 runs to 14 residues. Germline CDR1 SGHDT, CDR2 YYEEEE. CDR3 bases: TGTGCCAGCGCTAGGGGGACAGGGTTCTACGAGCAGTACTTC. This sequence encodes CASARGTGFYEQYF.

The chain combines TRBV27 with TRBJ1-5; a weak D match, TRBD1 (5 bases). Trimming shortened V by 8 bases and J by 0 bases, and 17 bases separated the two germline ends. The CDR3 is made up of 16 amino acids. Looked up from germline, CDR1 is MNHEY and CDR2 is SMNVEV (reference sequence). CDR3 region: CASALRTPHSNQPQHF. CDR3 in DNA: TGTGCCAGCGCCCTGAGGACACCTCATAGCAATCAGCCCCAGCATTTT.

V is TRBV4-1 and J is TRBJ1-4; D is possibly TRBD1 (5 bases). V was cut by 0 bases and J by 8 bases, with 16 bases left in between. Germline V gene sequence: CDR1 MGHRA, CDR2 YSYEKL. This CDR3 has 16 amino acids. CDR3 nucleotides: TGCGCCAGCAGCCAAGAGAGCTGGGGCGTGGGCGAAAAACTGTTTTTT. Encoded protein: CASSQESWGVGEKLFF.

The CDR3 protein is CASSDLAGVLETQYF. For the CDR3, the DNA is TGCGCCAGCAGTGATCTAGCGGGAGTTTTGGAGACCCAGTACTTC. This rearrangement joins TRBV10-2 to TRBJ2-5; 10 bases are shared with TRBD2. Germline V gene sequence: CDR1 WSHSY, CDR2 SAAADI. Trimming cost V 3 bases and J 5 bases; bases outside gene matches: 6. The CDR3 is 15 residues long.

The chain has TRBV29-1 and TRBJ2-2; D remains ambiguous. The CDR3 extends over 13 amino acids. The ends were cut back, 5 bases at V and 5 bases at J, with 12 bases in the middle. Germline V CDR1 and CDR2: SQVTM, ANQGSEA. The DNA of the CDR3 is TGCAGCGTTAGAAAGGGCCGGACCGGGGAGCTGTTTTTT. Its protein product is CSVRKGRTGELFF.